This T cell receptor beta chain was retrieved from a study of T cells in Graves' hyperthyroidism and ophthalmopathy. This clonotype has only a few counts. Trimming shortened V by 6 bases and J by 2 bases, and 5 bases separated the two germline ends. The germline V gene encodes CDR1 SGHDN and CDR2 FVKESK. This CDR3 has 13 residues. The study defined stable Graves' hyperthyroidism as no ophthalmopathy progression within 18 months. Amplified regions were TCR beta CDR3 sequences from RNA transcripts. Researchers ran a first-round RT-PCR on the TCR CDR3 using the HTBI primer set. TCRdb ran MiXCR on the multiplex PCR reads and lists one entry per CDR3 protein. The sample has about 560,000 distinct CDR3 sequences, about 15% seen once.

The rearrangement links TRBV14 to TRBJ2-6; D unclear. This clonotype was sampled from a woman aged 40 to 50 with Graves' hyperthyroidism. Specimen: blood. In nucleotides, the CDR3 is TGTGCCAGCAGACCTACTGGGGCCAACGTCCTGACTTTC. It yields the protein CASRPTGANVLTF.